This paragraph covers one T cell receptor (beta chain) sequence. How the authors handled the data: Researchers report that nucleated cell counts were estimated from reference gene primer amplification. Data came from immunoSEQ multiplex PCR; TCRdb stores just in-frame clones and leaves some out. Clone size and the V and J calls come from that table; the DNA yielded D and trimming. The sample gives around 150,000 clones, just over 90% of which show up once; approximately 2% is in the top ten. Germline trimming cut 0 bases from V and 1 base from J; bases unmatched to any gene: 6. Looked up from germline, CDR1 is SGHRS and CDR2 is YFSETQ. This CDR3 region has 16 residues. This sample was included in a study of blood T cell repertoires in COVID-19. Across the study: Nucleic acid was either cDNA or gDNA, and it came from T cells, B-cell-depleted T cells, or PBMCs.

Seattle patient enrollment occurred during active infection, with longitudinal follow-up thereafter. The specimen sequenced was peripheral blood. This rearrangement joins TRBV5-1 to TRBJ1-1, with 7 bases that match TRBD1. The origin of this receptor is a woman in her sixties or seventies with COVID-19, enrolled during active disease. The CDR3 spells CASSLGPRQGNTEAFF. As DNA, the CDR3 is TGCGCCAGCAGCTTGGGGCCCCGACAGGGGAACACTGAAGCTTTCTTT.